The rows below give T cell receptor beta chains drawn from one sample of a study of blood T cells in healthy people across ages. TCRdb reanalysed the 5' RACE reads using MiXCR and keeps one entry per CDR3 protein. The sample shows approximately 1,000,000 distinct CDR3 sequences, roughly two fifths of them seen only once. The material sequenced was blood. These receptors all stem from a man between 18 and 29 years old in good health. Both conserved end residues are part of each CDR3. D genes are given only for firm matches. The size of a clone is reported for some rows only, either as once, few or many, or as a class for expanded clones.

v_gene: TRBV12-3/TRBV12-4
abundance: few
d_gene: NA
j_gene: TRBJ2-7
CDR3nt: TGTGCCAGCGGGTACCTTCCCTGGGACGAGCAGTACTTC
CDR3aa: CASGYLPWDEQYF

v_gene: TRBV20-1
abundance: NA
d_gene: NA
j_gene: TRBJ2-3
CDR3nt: TGCAGTGCTAGAGAAGGGGGGAGAGGGGATACGCAGTATTTT
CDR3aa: CSAREGGRGDTQYF

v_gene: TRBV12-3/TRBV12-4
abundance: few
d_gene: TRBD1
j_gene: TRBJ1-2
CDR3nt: TGTGCCAGCAGGGGGGACAGGGGGGATTTGGGCTATGGCTACACCTTC
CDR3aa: CASRGDRGDLGYGYTF

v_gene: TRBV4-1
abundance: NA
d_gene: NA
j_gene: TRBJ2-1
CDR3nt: TGCGCCAGCAGCCAAGGCAGACACCAAGAGACCCAGTTCTTC
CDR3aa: CASSQGRHQETQFF

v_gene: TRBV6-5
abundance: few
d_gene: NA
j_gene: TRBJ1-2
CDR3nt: TGTGCCAGCACAGACAGGTCCTATGGCTACACCTTC
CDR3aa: CASTDRSYGYTF

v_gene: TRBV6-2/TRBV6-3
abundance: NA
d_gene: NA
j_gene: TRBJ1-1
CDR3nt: TGTGCCAGCAGGCCACCTACTGTCCCTGAAGCTTTCTTT
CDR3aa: CASRPPTVPEAFF

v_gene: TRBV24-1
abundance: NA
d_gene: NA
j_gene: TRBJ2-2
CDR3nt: TGTGCCACCAGTGATCCCTACACCGGGGAGCTGTTTTTT
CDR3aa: CATSDPYTGELFF

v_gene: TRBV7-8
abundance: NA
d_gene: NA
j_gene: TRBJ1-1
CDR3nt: TGTACCAGCAGCGCAGACAGGACCAGGGAAGCTTTCTTT
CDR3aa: CTSSADRTREAFF

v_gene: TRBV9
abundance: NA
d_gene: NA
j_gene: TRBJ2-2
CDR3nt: TGTGCCAGCAGCGTTGATTGGGGAGGCGGGGAGCTGTTTTTT
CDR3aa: CASSVDWGGGELFF

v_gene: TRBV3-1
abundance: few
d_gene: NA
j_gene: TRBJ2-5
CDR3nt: TGTGCCAGCAGCCAACCAAGCGGGCAAAACCAAGAGACCCAGTACTTC
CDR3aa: CASSQPSGQNQETQYF